This T cell receptor beta chain comes out of a study of T-cell reconstitution after alpha-beta-depleted transplantation in children. This clonotype has just a few counts. Preparation of the TCRbeta library used unique molecular identifiers. TCRdb processed the PCR reads anew with MiXCR; each CDR3 protein has one entry. This table has about 600,000 distinct CDR3 sequences, under 15% appearing once. This CDR3 comprises 13 residues. V lost 1 base, J lost 6 bases, and 7 bases lay in between. Germline V CDR1 and CDR2: LGHDT, YNNKEL (reference sequence). The sequenced sample was PBMCs, mostly from graft donor cells, obtained 360 days after TCRalphabeta/CD19-depleted stem cell transplant. The chain employs TRBV3-1 and TRBJ2-1; the D gene is possibly TRBD2 (6 bases). This clonotype originated in a male patient between 10 and 17 years old who had a stem cell transplant for acute myeloid leukemia, so the T cells may come from the graft donor. CDR3 DNA sequence: TGTGCCAGCAGCCAAGGGACTATCAATGAGCAGTTCTTC. Its protein product is CASSQGTINEQFF.